This entry concerns a single T cell receptor beta chain. Its antigen is undetermined. The data stem from a study of T cells in Graves' hyperthyroidism and ophthalmopathy. From germline, CDR1 is SGHRS and CDR2 YFSETQ. The CDR3 has 15 amino acids. V lost 2 bases, J lost 1 base, and 11 bases lay in between. Findings of the study overall: Onset of ophthalmopathy came a median approximately 6.5 months after the model predicted it.

Source material for PBMCs was roughly 10 ml fresh peripheral blood. Amplification targeted TCR beta CDR3 regions from RNA transcripts. A set of HTBI primers served as the primers for a first-round RT-PCR of the TCR CDR3. TCRdb ran MiXCR on the multiplex PCR reads and lists one entry per CDR3 protein. The sample has about 610,000 distinct CDR3 sequences, around 15% seen once. Sequencing input: blood. The chain has TRBV5-1 and TRBJ2-3; D not resolved. This receptor was taken from a woman in her forties with Graves' ophthalmopathy. DNA of the CDR3: TGCGCCAGCAGCTTCGAGGTAACCGGCACAGATACGCAGTATTTT. This gives the protein CASSFEVTGTDTQYF.